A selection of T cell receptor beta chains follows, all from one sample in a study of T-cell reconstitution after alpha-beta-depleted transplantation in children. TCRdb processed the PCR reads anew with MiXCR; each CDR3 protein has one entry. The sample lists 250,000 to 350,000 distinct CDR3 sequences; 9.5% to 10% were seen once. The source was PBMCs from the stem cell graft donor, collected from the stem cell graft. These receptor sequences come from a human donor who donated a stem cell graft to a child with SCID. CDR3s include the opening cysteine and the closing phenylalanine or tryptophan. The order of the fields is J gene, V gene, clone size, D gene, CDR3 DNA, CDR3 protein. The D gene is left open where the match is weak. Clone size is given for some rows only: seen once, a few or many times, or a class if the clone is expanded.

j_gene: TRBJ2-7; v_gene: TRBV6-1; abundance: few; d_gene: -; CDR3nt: TGTGCCAGCAGCCCCCAGCGTACCCGCTACGAGCAGTACTTC; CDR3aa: CASSPQRTRYEQYF
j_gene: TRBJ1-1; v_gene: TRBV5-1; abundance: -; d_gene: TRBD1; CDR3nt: TGCGCCAGCAGCTTGGAGGGACAGCCGAACACTGAAGCTTTCTTT; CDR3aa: CASSLEGQPNTEAFF
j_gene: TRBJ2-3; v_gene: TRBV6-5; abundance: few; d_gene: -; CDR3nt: TGTGCCAGCAGTTACTCCTCGCAGGGGGGGGATACGCAGTATTTT; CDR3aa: CASSYSSQGGDTQYF
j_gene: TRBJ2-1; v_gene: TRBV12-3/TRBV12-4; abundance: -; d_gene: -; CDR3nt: TGTGCCAGCAGTTTAAGACCTAACAATGAGCAGTTCTTC; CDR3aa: CASSLRPNNEQFF
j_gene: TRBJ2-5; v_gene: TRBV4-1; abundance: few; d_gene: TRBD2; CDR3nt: TGCGCCAGCAGCCCGTTACTAGCGGAAGGTCGAGAGACCCAGTACTTC; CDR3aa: CASSPLLAEGRETQYF
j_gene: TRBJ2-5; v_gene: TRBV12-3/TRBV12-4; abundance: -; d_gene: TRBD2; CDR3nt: TGTGCCAGCAGGATACACCTTAGCGGGGGGAGAGAGACCCAGTACTTC; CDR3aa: CASRIHLSGGRETQYF
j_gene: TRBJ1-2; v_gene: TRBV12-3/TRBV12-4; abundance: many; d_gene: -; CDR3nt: TGTGCCAGCAGTTTAGACAGACACTATGGCTACACCTTC; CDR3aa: CASSLDRHYGYTF
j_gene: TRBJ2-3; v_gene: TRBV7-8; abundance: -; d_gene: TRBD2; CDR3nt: TGTGCCAGCAGCCCCCGGACTAGCGGGGGTGCTAGCACAGATACGCAGTATTTT; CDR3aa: CASSPRTSGGASTDTQYF
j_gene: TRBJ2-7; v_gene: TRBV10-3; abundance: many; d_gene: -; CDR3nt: TGTGCCATCAATTACCAAGGCGAGCAGTACTTC; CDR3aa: CAINYQGEQYF
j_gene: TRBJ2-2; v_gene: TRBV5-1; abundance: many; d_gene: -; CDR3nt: TGCGCCAGCAGCTCCTTAGCAGCAGGCGGGGAGCTGTTTTTT; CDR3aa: CASSSLAAGGELFF
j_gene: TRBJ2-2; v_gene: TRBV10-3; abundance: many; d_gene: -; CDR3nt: TGTGCCATCAGCTGGCTGGACACCGGGGAGCTGTTTTTT; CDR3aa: CAISWLDTGELFF
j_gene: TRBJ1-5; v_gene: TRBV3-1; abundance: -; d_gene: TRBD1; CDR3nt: TGTGCCAGCAGCCAAGATCGGACAGGGAAAAACAATCAGCCCCAGCATTTT; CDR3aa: CASSQDRTGKNNQPQHF
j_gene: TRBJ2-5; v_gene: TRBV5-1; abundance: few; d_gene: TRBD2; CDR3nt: TGCGCCAGCAGCCCGGGGCGGGGGAGGCAAGAGACCCAGTACTTC; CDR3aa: CASSPGRGRQETQYF
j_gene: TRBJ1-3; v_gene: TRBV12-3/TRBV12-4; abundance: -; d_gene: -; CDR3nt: TGTGCCAGTTCTACGCACAGCTCTGGAAACACCATATATTTT; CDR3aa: CASSTHSSGNTIYF
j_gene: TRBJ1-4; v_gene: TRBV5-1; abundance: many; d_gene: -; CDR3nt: TGCGCCAGCAGCAGATTAACAGGGATGGGCGAAAAACTGTTTTTT; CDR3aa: CASSRLTGMGEKLFF
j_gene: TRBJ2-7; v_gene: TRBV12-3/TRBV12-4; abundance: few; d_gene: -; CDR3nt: TGTGCCAGCAGTTTAATTGTGCCACCCTACGAGCAGTACTTC; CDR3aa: CASSLIVPPYEQYF
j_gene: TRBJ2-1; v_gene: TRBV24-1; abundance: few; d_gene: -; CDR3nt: TGTGCCACCAGTCTTCCAGGGAGAAATGAGCAGTTCTTC; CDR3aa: CATSLPGRNEQFF
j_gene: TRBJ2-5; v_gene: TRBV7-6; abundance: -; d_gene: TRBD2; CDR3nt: TGTGCCAGCAGCTTAGCAGCGGGGGTGGAGACCCAGTACTTC; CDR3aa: CASSLAAGVETQYF
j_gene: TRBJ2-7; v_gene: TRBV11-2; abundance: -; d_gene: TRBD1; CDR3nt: TGTGCCAGCAGCTTCACTATGACAGGGTCCAACGAGCAGTACTTC; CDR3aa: CASSFTMTGSNEQYF
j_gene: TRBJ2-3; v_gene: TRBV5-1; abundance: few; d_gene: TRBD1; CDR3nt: TGCGCCAGCAGCCTAAAGACAGGGGGAACAGATACGCAGTATTTT; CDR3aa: CASSLKTGGTDTQYF
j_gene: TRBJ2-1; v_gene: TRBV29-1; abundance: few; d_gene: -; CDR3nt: TGCAGCGTTGGGGGAACAGCGGGTCTAAACAATGAGCAGTTCTTC; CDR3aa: CSVGGTAGLNNEQFF
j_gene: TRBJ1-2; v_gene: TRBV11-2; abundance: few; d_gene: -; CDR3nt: TGTGCCAGCAGCTCAGGGTTTGGCTACACCTTC; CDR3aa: CASSSGFGYTF
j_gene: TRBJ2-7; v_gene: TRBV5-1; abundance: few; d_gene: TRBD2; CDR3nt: TGCGCCAGCAGCGGGACTAGCGGGGGGTCTAGGTATGAGCAGTACTTC; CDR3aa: CASSGTSGGSRYEQYF
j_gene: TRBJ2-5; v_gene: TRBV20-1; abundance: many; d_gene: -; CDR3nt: TGCAGTGCTGCGTCCCGGCAGGGAGAGACCCAGTACTTC; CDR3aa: CSAASRQGETQYF
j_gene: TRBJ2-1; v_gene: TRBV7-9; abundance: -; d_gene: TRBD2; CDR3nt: TGTGCCAGCAGCTCGCCGGGACTAGCTTCCAATGAGCAGTTCTTC; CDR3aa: CASSSPGLASNEQFF
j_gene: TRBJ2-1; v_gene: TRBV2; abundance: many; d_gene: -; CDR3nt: TGTGCCAGCAGTGAACCGGCGTCTAGCAATGTCGAAGATGAGCAGTTCTTC; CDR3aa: CASSEPASSNVEDEQFF
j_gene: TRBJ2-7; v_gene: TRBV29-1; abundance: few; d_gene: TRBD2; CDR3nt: TGCAGCGTCGGAGGGACTACCAACTACGAGCAGTACTTC; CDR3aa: CSVGGTTNYEQYF
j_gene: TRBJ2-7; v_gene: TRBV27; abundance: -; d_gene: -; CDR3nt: TGTGCCAGCAGCCTGCAGGTTGGGTACGAGCAGTACTTC; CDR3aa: CASSLQVGYEQYF
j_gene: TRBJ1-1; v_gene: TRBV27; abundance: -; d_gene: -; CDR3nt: TGTGCCAGCAGCCGAGAAAAAATACAGGGCTTGAATCCTGAAGCTTTCTTT; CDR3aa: CASSREKIQGLNPEAFF
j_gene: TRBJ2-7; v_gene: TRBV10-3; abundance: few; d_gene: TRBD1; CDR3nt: TGTGCCGTCGCCACGGGACAGCCGGCCGAGCAGTACTTC; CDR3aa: CAVATGQPAEQYF
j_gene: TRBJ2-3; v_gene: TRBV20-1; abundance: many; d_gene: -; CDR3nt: TGCAGTGTCAAGACTAGGGCGGACATCACAGATACGCAGTATTTT; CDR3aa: CSVKTRADITDTQYF
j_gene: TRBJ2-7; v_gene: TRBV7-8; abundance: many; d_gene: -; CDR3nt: TGTGCCAGCAGCGACCGGGACGGTCCCTCCTACGAGCAGTACTTC; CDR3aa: CASSDRDGPSYEQYF
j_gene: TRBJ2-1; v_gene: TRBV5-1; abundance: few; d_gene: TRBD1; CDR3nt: TGCGCCAGCAGCCCTGGACAGGGTAGGAGCTCCTACAATGAGCAGTTCTTC; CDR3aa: CASSPGQGRSSYNEQFF
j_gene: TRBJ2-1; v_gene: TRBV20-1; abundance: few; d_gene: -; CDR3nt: TGCAGTGCTAGAGATCTGTCCGGGGCGTCCTACAATGAGCAGTTCTTC; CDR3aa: CSARDLSGASYNEQFF
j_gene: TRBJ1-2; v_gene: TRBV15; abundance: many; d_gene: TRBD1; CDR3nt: TGTGCCACCAAGCAGGGTCCGGGACAGGACAGGGACAGAGATGGCTACACCTTC; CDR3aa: CATKQGPGQDRDRDGYTF
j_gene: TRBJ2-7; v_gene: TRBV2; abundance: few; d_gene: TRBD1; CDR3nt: TGTGCCAGCAGCCCCGGGACAGGGGGCTACCACGAGCAGTACTTC; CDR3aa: CASSPGTGGYHEQYF
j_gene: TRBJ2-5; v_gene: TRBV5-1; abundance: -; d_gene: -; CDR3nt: TGCGCCAGCAGCTTGGAGGGGGATCAAGAGACCCAGTACTTC; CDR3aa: CASSLEGDQETQYF
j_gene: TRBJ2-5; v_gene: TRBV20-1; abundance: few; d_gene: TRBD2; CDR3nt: TGCAGTACTTTGGGGGGGGAGACCCAGTACTTC; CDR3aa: CSTLGGETQYF
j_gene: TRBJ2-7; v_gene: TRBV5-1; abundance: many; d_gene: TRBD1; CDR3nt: TGTGCCAGCAGTCCGGGACAGGGGGCTTACGAGCAGTACTTC; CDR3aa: CASSPGQGAYEQYF
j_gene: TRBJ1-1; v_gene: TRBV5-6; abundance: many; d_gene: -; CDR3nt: TGTGCCAGCAGCCTTCAGCTCTACACTGAAGCTTTCTTT; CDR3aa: CASSLQLYTEAFF
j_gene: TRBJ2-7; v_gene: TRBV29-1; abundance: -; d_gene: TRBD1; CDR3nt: TGCGGCGCGTATGTCTCGGGGACAGGGGTCTACGAGCAGTACTTC; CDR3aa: CGAYVSGTGVYEQYF